A selection of T cell receptor beta chains follows, all from one sample in a study of cytomegalovirus exposure and HLA in healthy donors. Measured with immunoSEQ multiplex PCR; TCRdb has only the in-frame clones, and not every one. The data show more than 85,000 clones, with 76% seen just once and roughly 13% held by the top ten. Sequenced: PBMCs. Receptors were obtained from a man aged 25-40 years in good health and CMV-seropositive. Each CDR3 is given with its conserved first and last residue. The D gene is left open where the match is weak. Rows may omit the clone size; those that give it use once, few, many or a size class.

d_gene: TRBD2; v_gene: TRBV5-6; abundance: -; j_gene: TRBJ2-5; CDR3nt: TGTGCCAGCAGCTTCCTAGCGGGGGGGGACCAAGAGACCCAGTACTTC; CDR3aa: CASSFLAGGDQETQYF
d_gene: -; v_gene: TRBV7-6; abundance: few; j_gene: TRBJ2-5; CDR3nt: TGTGCCAGCAGCTTATCCCCGACCCGGAGAGGGTCCCAAGAGACCCAGTACTTC; CDR3aa: CASSLSPTRRGSQETQYF
d_gene: TRBD1; v_gene: TRBV6-5; abundance: -; j_gene: TRBJ1-2; CDR3nt: TGTGCCAGCAGTTACTCTTGGTACAGGGGGCTTGGCTACACCTTC; CDR3aa: CASSYSWYRGLGYTF
d_gene: -; v_gene: TRBV7-2; abundance: -; j_gene: TRBJ2-7; CDR3nt: TGTGCCAGCAGCCCACTCTCCTACGAGCAGTACTTC; CDR3aa: CASSPLSYEQYF
d_gene: -; v_gene: TRBV25-1; abundance: -; j_gene: TRBJ2-2; CDR3nt: TGTGCCAGCAGTGAGTTAGACAGAAACACCGGGGAGCTGTTTTTT; CDR3aa: CASSELDRNTGELFF
d_gene: -; v_gene: TRBV5-1; abundance: -; j_gene: TRBJ1-2; CDR3nt: TGCGCCAGCAGCTTGGTAACAGGGCCGCAGGACTATGGCTACACCTTC; CDR3aa: CASSLVTGPQDYGYTF
d_gene: -; v_gene: TRBV5-6; abundance: -; j_gene: TRBJ1-2; CDR3nt: TGTGCCAGCAGCGGCAACTATGGCTACACCTTC; CDR3aa: CASSGNYGYTF
d_gene: -; v_gene: TRBV28; abundance: many; j_gene: TRBJ1-5; CDR3nt: TGTGCCAGCAGTTTATCGGGGGATAACAATCAGCCCCAGCATTTT; CDR3aa: CASSLSGDNNQPQHF
d_gene: -; v_gene: TRBV7-9; abundance: -; j_gene: TRBJ1-5; CDR3nt: TGTGCCAGCAGCTTAGGGCGGAGCAATCAGCCCCAGCATTTT; CDR3aa: CASSLGRSNQPQHF
d_gene: -; v_gene: TRBV2; abundance: few; j_gene: TRBJ2-1; CDR3nt: TGTGCCAGCAGTCAGGACAGCAATGAGCAGTTCTTC; CDR3aa: CASSQDSNEQFF
d_gene: -; v_gene: TRBV5-6; abundance: few; j_gene: TRBJ2-3; CDR3nt: TGTGCCAGCAGCTTCGGGGGTAGCACAGATACGCAGTATTTT; CDR3aa: CASSFGGSTDTQYF
d_gene: -; v_gene: TRBV6-5; abundance: -; j_gene: TRBJ1-1; CDR3nt: TGTGCCAGCAGTTACCGCGCGACAGCCAACACTGAAGCTTTCTTT; CDR3aa: CASSYRATANTEAFF
d_gene: TRBD1; v_gene: TRBV10-3; abundance: -; j_gene: TRBJ2-7; CDR3nt: TGTGCCATCAGTCCCGGGACAGGGCCCTCCTACGAGCAGTACTTC; CDR3aa: CAISPGTGPSYEQYF
d_gene: -; v_gene: TRBV6-5; abundance: -; j_gene: TRBJ2-3; CDR3nt: TGTGCCAGCAACCGCCCGCCGGGTACGCAGTATTTT; CDR3aa: CASNRPPGTQYF
d_gene: -; v_gene: TRBV28; abundance: few; j_gene: TRBJ2-5; CDR3nt: TGTGCCAGCAGTTTATTGTTCCCCGGCCAGGGGAGACGGGAGACCCAGTACTTC; CDR3aa: CASSLLFPGQGRRETQYF
d_gene: TRBD2; v_gene: TRBV4-3; abundance: -; j_gene: TRBJ2-1; CDR3nt: TGCGCCAGCAGCCCGACTAGCCAATTCAACAATGAGCAGTTCTTC; CDR3aa: CASSPTSQFNNEQFF
d_gene: -; v_gene: TRBV7-8; abundance: -; j_gene: TRBJ1-1; CDR3nt: TGTGCCAGCAGCTTAGTCCCGCGGGGGGGTAACACTGAAGCTTTCTTT; CDR3aa: CASSLVPRGGNTEAFF
d_gene: -; v_gene: TRBV27; abundance: few; j_gene: TRBJ1-6; CDR3nt: TGTGCCAGCAGTTTAAATCCAGGGTGGTCACCCCTCCACTTT; CDR3aa: CASSLNPGWSPLHF
d_gene: -; v_gene: TRBV6-5; abundance: -; j_gene: TRBJ1-5; CDR3nt: TGTGCCAGCAGTTACGGAGACAATCAGCCCCAGCATTTT; CDR3aa: CASSYGDNQPQHF
d_gene: -; v_gene: TRBV6-6; abundance: -; j_gene: TRBJ1-5; CDR3nt: TGTGCCAGCAGGACAGCCTCAGGACCCCAGCATTTT; CDR3aa: CASRTASGPQHF
d_gene: -; v_gene: TRBV12-2; abundance: -; j_gene: TRBJ1-5; CDR3nt: TGTGCAAGTCGCCCCCGACAGGGGTTTAATAGCAATCAGCCCCAGCATTTT; CDR3aa: CASRPRQGFNSNQPQHF
d_gene: -; v_gene: TRBV11-3; abundance: -; j_gene: TRBJ2-4; CDR3nt: TGTGCCAGCAGCTTAGATGATAGGGGAGGCAGTCAGTACTTC; CDR3aa: CASSLDDRGGSQYF
d_gene: TRBD1; v_gene: TRBV19; abundance: -; j_gene: TRBJ1-5; CDR3nt: TGTGCCAGTAGTGGACGGGACAGGTCGGGTAGGCAGCCCCAGCATTTT; CDR3aa: CASSGRDRSGRQPQHF
d_gene: TRBD1; v_gene: TRBV10-3; abundance: few; j_gene: TRBJ2-7; CDR3nt: TGTGCCATCAGTAACCCGGACAGGGGGCGCGAGCAGTACTTC; CDR3aa: CAISNPDRGREQYF
d_gene: -; v_gene: TRBV28; abundance: -; j_gene: TRBJ1-2; CDR3nt: TGTGCCAGCAGTTTAACCCTCCGGGGGAAGTATGGCTACACCTTC; CDR3aa: CASSLTLRGKYGYTF
d_gene: TRBD1; v_gene: TRBV6-5; abundance: -; j_gene: TRBJ1-2; CDR3nt: TGTGCCAGCAGTTATGGGACAGAACTTTATGGCTACACCTTC; CDR3aa: CASSYGTELYGYTF
d_gene: TRBD1; v_gene: TRBV19; abundance: -; j_gene: TRBJ1-6; CDR3nt: TGTGCCAGGAGGATCCCAGGGGGGAGCTCCTATAATTCACCCCTCCACTTT; CDR3aa: CARRIPGGSSYNSPLHF
d_gene: -; v_gene: TRBV4-1; abundance: -; j_gene: TRBJ2-1; CDR3nt: TGCGCCAGCAGCCATCCCGAGACGGGAAACAATGAGCAGTTCTTC; CDR3aa: CASSHPETGNNEQFF
d_gene: TRBD1; v_gene: TRBV6-5; abundance: -; j_gene: TRBJ2-7; CDR3nt: TGTGCCAGCAGTTACGAGACAGGGGGCAGATACGAGCAGTACTTC; CDR3aa: CASSYETGGRYEQYF
d_gene: -; v_gene: TRBV4-1; abundance: -; j_gene: TRBJ1-6; CDR3nt: TGCGCCAGCAGCCAAGATGCGGGGATAAGTTCACCCCTCCACTTT; CDR3aa: CASSQDAGISSPLHF
d_gene: -; v_gene: TRBV7-6; abundance: -; j_gene: TRBJ2-5; CDR3nt: TGTGCCAGCAGCCCCGCCTGGTCAGGCCGGCAAGAGACCCAGTACTTC; CDR3aa: CASSPAWSGRQETQYF
d_gene: -; v_gene: TRBV5-1; abundance: -; j_gene: TRBJ2-1; CDR3nt: TGCGCCACCCGGACAGCCAATGAGCAGTTCTTC; CDR3aa: CATRTANEQFF
d_gene: TRBD2; v_gene: TRBV5-6; abundance: -; j_gene: TRBJ2-2; CDR3nt: TGTGCCAGCAGTAGCTTGCGGGGGGTCACCGGGGAGCTGTTTTTT; CDR3aa: CASSSLRGVTGELFF
d_gene: TRBD2; v_gene: TRBV10-3; abundance: few; j_gene: TRBJ2-1; CDR3nt: TGTGCCATCAGTGGACTAGCGGGGAGGTCCTACAATGAGCAGTTCTTC; CDR3aa: CAISGLAGRSYNEQFF
d_gene: TRBD1; v_gene: TRBV2; abundance: -; j_gene: TRBJ1-4; CDR3nt: TGTGCCAGCAGTCTGGACAGGGAAACGTTTTTT; CDR3aa: CASSLDRETFF
d_gene: TRBD2; v_gene: TRBV5-4; abundance: -; j_gene: TRBJ2-6; CDR3nt: TGTGCCAGCAGCCCATGGGCCGGGGGGGAGGGGGCCAACGTCCTGACTTTC; CDR3aa: CASSPWAGGEGANVLTF
d_gene: TRBD2; v_gene: TRBV19; abundance: -; j_gene: TRBJ2-1; CDR3nt: TGTGCCAGTAGTATGGGAGCGGGGGGCCTGAGCTCCTACAATGAGCAGTTCTTC; CDR3aa: CASSMGAGGLSSYNEQFF
d_gene: -; v_gene: TRBV13; abundance: -; j_gene: TRBJ2-1; CDR3nt: TGTGCCAGCAGCTCCCGGGGGTTCAATGAGCAGTTCTTC; CDR3aa: CASSSRGFNEQFF
d_gene: -; v_gene: TRBV6-1; abundance: -; j_gene: TRBJ1-6; CDR3nt: TGTGCCAGCAGATTAACAGGGTCGGGTTCACCCCTCCACTTT; CDR3aa: CASRLTGSGSPLHF
d_gene: TRBD1; v_gene: TRBV30; abundance: -; j_gene: TRBJ1-2; CDR3nt: TGTGCCTGGGGACAGGAGTCCGCTTTC; CDR3aa: CAWGQESAF
d_gene: TRBD2; v_gene: TRBV5-1; abundance: -; j_gene: TRBJ2-3; CDR3nt: TGCGCCAGCAGCTTGGCGTCTAGCGGGGGGTCAGATACGCAGTATTTT; CDR3aa: CASSLASSGGSDTQYF
d_gene: TRBD1; v_gene: TRBV6-6; abundance: -; j_gene: TRBJ2-1; CDR3nt: TGTGCCAGCACCATCGACAGGGGAAACAATGAGCAGTTCTTC; CDR3aa: CASTIDRGNNEQFF
d_gene: TRBD2; v_gene: TRBV6-5; abundance: -; j_gene: TRBJ2-3; CDR3nt: TGTGCCAGCAGTTACTCCGGGCTAGCGGGGAGGGATACGCAGTATTTT; CDR3aa: CASSYSGLAGRDTQYF
d_gene: TRBD2; v_gene: TRBV19; abundance: -; j_gene: TRBJ2-5; CDR3nt: TGTGCCAGTAGTACAGCGGGGGCTGGGGGAGAGACCCAGTACTTC; CDR3aa: CASSTAGAGGETQYF
d_gene: -; v_gene: TRBV6-1; abundance: -; j_gene: TRBJ2-7; CDR3nt: TGTGCCAGCAGGGTCCAGTCCTACGAGCAGTACTTC; CDR3aa: CASRVQSYEQYF
d_gene: -; v_gene: TRBV28; abundance: -; j_gene: TRBJ1-5; CDR3nt: TGTGCCAGCAGTTTATCAGGGCAGCCCCAGCATTTT; CDR3aa: CASSLSGQPQHF
d_gene: TRBD2; v_gene: TRBV9; abundance: few; j_gene: TRBJ2-5; CDR3nt: TGTGCCAGCAGCACCATAACTAGCGCGCAAGAGACCCAGTACTTC; CDR3aa: CASSTITSAQETQYF
d_gene: -; v_gene: TRBV30; abundance: few; j_gene: TRBJ1-2; CDR3nt: TGTGCCTGGAGATCTTATGGCTACACCTTC; CDR3aa: CAWRSYGYTF